The clone carrying this T cell receptor (beta chain) was seen at least ten times. Its antigen is still unknown. This sample stems from a study of T cells in Graves' hyperthyroidism and ophthalmopathy. Findings and caveats of the study: Model output signaled ophthalmopathy a median roughly 6 months ahead of onset.

V lost 4 bases and J lost 5, with 11 bases in between. The germline CDR1 and CDR2 sequences are KGHDR and SFDVKD. The CDR3 covers 14 residues. Patients showing uncontrolled infection, other autoimmune disease, pregnancy or lactation were ineligible. The authors took PBMCs from 8 to 10 ml fresh peripheral blood. TCR beta CDR3 regions were amplified from RNA. An initial round of RT-PCR targeting the TCR CDR3 relied on the HTBI primer set. MiXCR, run by TCRdb on the multiplex PCR reads, gives a single entry per CDR3 protein. The table shows hundreds of thousands of distinct CDR3 sequences, with roughly a sixth occurring only once.

Sequencing used blood. The receptor was isolated from a woman under 30 with Graves' ophthalmopathy. This sequence joins TRBV24-1 and TRBJ1-5; D is possibly TRBD1 (5 bases). The CDR3 region has the DNA TGTGCCACCAGTGACGACAGATGGGATCAGCCCCAGCATTTT. Its translation is CATSDDRWDQPQHF.